Below, 2 T cell receptor beta chains from the same sample are listed, as sequenced in a study of Graves' ophthalmopathy and Graves' hyperthyroidism. RNA transcripts were the source from which TCR beta CDR3 regions were amplified. HTBI-primed RT-PCR formed the first round, and a multiplex PCR formed the second. One entry per CDR3 protein, called by TCRdb with MiXCR from the multiplex PCR reads. The sample carries 200,000 to 250,000 distinct CDR3 sequences, 20% to 25% recorded once. Sequencing was carried out using peripheral blood. Receptor source: a woman between 50 and 59 years old with Graves' ophthalmopathy.

The chain combines TRBV5-1 with TRBJ1-5; D is ambiguous. The CDR3 runs 15 residues. With 4 bases removed from V and 1 base from J, the gap between germline ends came to 12 bases. The germline CDR1 and CDR2 sequences are SGHRS and YFSETQ. CDR3 loop: CASSPDPGSNQPQHF. The CDR3, as DNA: TGCGCCAGCAGCCCAGACCCGGGGAGCAATCAGCCCCAGCATTTT.

This clonotype was seen ten or more times. The rearrangement uses TRBV28 and TRBJ2-7; 7 bases align to TRBD1. The CDR3 is made up of 12 amino acids. The germline gives CDR1 MDHEN, CDR2 SYDVKM. V trimming: 10 bases; J trimming: 9 bases; junction bases outside the gene matches: 12. This chain's CDR3 is CATQSGTELQYF. Written as DNA, the CDR3 is TGTGCCACCCAGTCCGGGACAGAATTGCAGTACTTC.